A selection of T cell receptor beta chains follows, all from one sample in a study of cytomegalovirus exposure and HLA in healthy donors. Only in-frame clones appear in the TCRdb table, and some are missing; sequencing was by immunoSEQ multiplex PCR. This table holds over 80,000 clones, 85% found once. The sample comprised PBMCs. The receptors derive from a man younger than 30 in good health and CMV-seropositive. Each CDR3 is given with its conserved first and last residue. Not all rows give a size; the values are once, few, many and, for expanded clones, a class.

v_call clone_size cdr3_aa
TRBV7-9 - CASSLDGVDQPQHF
TRBV27 - CASSPGSSYEQYF
TRBV4-2 once CASSQGGRGAGGSNTQYF
TRBV6-5 - CASSYSRERTDTQYF
TRBV27 - CASSWGGGNEQFF
TRBV5-5 - CASSSLLAGDSDTQYF
TRBV19 - CASSMGGLGEQFF
TRBV30 - CAWSKSSYEQYF
TRBV6-6 once CASSYLGQSTDTQYF
TRBV10-3 - CAISEQEAQETQYF
TRBV5-1 few CASSLVAGLNTEAFF
TRBV6-1 - CASSLRDFLTDTQYF
TRBV5-1 - CASSLAGQSLAGQDTQYF
TRBV13 - CASSLPREDTQYF
TRBV30 - CAWSAQGFQPQHF
TRBV2 - CASVPGLATYNEQFF
TRBV5-1 - CASSPTGLLADHYEQYF
TRBV27 - CASSPVKRMNTEAFF
TRBV7-3 - CASSLTSGSTDTQYF
TRBV27 - CASSQDRHQNEKLFF
TRBV19 - CASSMPSSSREQYF
TRBV30 - CAWRPRGVEGMNTEAFF
TRBV27 - CASSSPGGIKKGEQYF
TRBV28 - CASSFTSGQPQHF
TRBV21-1 few CASSKGYRPRDTGELFF
TRBV5-1 - CASSVVAGGGNTQYF
TRBV6-1 - CASSEGQTYGYTF
TRBV18 - CASSRGGASYGYTF
TRBV5-4 few CASSPLAGGTEQYF
TRBV4-2 once CASSLGTLQEVTGELFF
TRBV15 - CATSRRTVNPYNEQFF
TRBV6-1 - CASSEFVDGYTF
TRBV27 - CASSKWGCADGGHEQFF
TRBV11-2 - CASSLGGQGNEKLFF
TRBV6-5 - CASRRDRGTGELFF
TRBV13 once CASSLTPGQALTDTQYF
TRBV19 - CASSTGGRGQPQHF
TRBV6-1 - CASIPRGSGANVLTF
TRBV2 - CASSGSGSNQPQHF
TRBV10-2 - CASSQDRGRWGEQFF
TRBV2 - CASSASGEAYNEQFF
TRBV9 - CASSVEQAGTEAFF
TRBV6-5 - CASSYALGLRQAEAFF
TRBV28 - CASGTGVPYEQYF
TRBV5-1 once CASSPGGTSLNTGELFF
TRBV30 few CAWNLDGQYYGYTF
TRBV20-1 - CSPGGETQYF
TRBV5-6 - CASSSGLLTYEQYF
TRBV27 - CASSSTSGKQYF
TRBV5-4 - CASSFAGNTEAFF
TRBV6-6 - CASSYSTQGDTQYF
TRBV27 once CASSPNQETQYF
TRBV7-2 - CASSLDGSDTDTQYF
TRBV11-2 - CASTLAGAYEQYF
TRBV2 few CASRGQGASQPQHF
TRBV7-7 - CASSAGTLYNEQFF
TRBV6-5 once CASSYSPGQGTEAFF
TRBV10-2 once CASRPGQGSYGYTF
TRBV6-1 - CASSEWESNQPQHF